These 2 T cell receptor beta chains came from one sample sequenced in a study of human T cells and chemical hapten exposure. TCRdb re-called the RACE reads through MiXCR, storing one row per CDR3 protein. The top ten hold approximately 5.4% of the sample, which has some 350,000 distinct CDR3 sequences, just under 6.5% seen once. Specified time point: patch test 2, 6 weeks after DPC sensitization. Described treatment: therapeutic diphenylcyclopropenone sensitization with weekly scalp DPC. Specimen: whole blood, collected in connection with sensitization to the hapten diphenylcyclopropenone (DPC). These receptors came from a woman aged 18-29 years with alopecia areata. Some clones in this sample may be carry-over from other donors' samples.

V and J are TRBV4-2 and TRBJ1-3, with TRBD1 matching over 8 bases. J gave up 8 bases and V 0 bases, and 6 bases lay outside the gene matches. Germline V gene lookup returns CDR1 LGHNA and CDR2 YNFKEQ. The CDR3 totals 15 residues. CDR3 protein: CASSQEGQGRDTIYF. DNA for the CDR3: TGTGCCAGCAGCCAAGAAGGACAGGGTAGAGACACCATATATTTT.

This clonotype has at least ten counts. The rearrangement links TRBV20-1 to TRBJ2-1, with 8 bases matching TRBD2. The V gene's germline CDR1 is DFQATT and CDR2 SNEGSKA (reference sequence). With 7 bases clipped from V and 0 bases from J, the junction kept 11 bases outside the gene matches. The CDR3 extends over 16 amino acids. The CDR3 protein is CSVETAGAISYNEQFF. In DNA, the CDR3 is TGCAGTGTGGAGACAGCGGGGGCGATCTCCTACAATGAGCAGTTCTTC.